This T cell receptor beta chain is from a study of brain T cells in children with intractable seizures (dated by TCRdb to the early 2020s). With respect to the entire study: A NanoString immunology panel was first used to screen resected brain tissue from roughly 52 pediatric epilepsy surgery cases for immune gene transcripts. Most of the 12 selected surgery cases also had pre-surgery blood sequenced, which left four cases with brain tissue only.

Findings and caveats that apply to the study as a whole: Viral specificity was inferred only from CDR3 sequence similarity, and patients' HCMV serostatus was unknown. Sequencing depth differed between pre- and post-surgery blood, so clones missing from the pre-surgery sample may reflect undersampling.

In the paper's terms, the time point label means: blood from clinic visit 5 months post-surgery; TSC patient then seizure free. The surgery cases that showed the highest brain T cell transcript signatures were chosen for TCR beta chain sequencing of brain tissue, and of blood when it was available. Before surgery, patients had received at least one anti-epileptic drug. The TCR-sequenced patients were children whose drug-resistant epilepsy was caused by tuberous sclerosis complex, focal cortical dysplasia, Rasmussen encephalitis or hemimegalencephaly. The Monarch genomic DNA purification kit was used to extract bulk genomic DNA from unsorted brain tissue and from whole blood. TCR beta chain sequences were generated from genomic DNA using the immunoSEQ assay. Regarding the original processing steps: Any CDR3 sequence that did not begin with the conserved framework cysteine at position 104 was removed by hand. To get clonality, the normalized Shannon's Diversity Index was subtracted from one, giving values from 0 (maximal diversity) to 1 (oligoclonal). To check whether a given CDR3 had different frequencies in two samples, for example brain versus blood, chi-squared comparison-of-proportions tests were used. Public clonotypes were identified by searching immuneACCESS, and similarity to known antiviral clonotypes was assessed with the VDJdb browser. TCRdb provides this immuneACCESS table in a form limited to in-frame rearrangements. Some clones are lacking; in checked studies, under half of them reflect an unresolved V gene, and why the rest are absent is not known. V, J and clone size derive from that table, while D and trimming were established from the DNA sequence. This sample has about 340,000 clones in its table, and approximately 93% of those were observed once. Together, the top ten hold 5% to 7% of the sample.

On this clone itself: Its antigen remains undetermined. No base qualities exist here, and no much larger clone lies one base off it.

The specimen was peripheral blood, collected 4 to 5 months after surgery. The sequence was collected from a boy under two years old with tuberous sclerosis and intractable seizures.

Here the CDR3 is given as CASSGAELGTGRSPLHF. Read as DNA, the sequence is TGTGCCAGCAGTGGCGCGGAACTAGGGACTGGGCGTTCACCCCTCCACTTT. This receptor chain uses TRBV25-1 and TRBJ1-6, and TRBD1 may be the D gene, going by 5 matching bases. From the germline V gene, CDR1 is MGHDK and CDR2 is SYGVNS. The CDR3 starts with the cysteine, ends with the phenylalanine, and has 17 residues. Here the CDR3 DNA is all that survives: 51 bases in frame from base 1. V sheds 4 bases and J sheds 9 bases, leaving 22 bases between their ends.